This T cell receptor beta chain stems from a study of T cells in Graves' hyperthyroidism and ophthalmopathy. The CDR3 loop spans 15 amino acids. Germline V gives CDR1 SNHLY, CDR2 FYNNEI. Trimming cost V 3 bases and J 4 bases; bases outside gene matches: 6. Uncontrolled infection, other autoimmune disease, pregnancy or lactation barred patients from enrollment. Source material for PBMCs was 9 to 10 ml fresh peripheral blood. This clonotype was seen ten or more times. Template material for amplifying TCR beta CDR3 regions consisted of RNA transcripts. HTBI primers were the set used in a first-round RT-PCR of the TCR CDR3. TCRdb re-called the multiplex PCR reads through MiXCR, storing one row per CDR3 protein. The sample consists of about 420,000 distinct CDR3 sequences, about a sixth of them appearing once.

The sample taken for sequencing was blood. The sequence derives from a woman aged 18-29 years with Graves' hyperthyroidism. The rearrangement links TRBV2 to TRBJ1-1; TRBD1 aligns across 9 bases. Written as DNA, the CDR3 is TGTGCCAGCAGTGACGGGGCGGGACAGGGCACTGAAGCTTTCTTT. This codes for CASSDGAGQGTEAFF.